These 17 T cell receptor beta chains were sequenced from one sample in a study of blood T cells in healthy people across ages. Next came a second PCR, run for roughly 6 to 11 cycles, which used a sample-barcoded 5' primer along with a J-beta primer mix. Using its own MiXCR run on the 5' RACE reads, TCRdb lists one record per CDR3 protein. Found here are 550,000 to 800,000 distinct CDR3 sequences, about 30% of them singletons; the top ten hold 15%. The source material was blood. The source of these receptors is an elderly woman in good health.

The rearrangement joins TRBV15 to TRBJ2-3; 8 bases are shared with TRBD2. Germline CDR1 reads LNHNV; CDR2 reads YYDKDF (reference sequence). The CDR3 runs 15 residues. J was trimmed by 1 base and V by 8 bases; bases with no gene match: 8. The CDR3 here is CATGAGTSGTDTQYF. In nucleotides, the CDR3 is TGTGCCACCGGAGCCGGGACTAGTGGCACAGATACGCAGTATTTT. Looking up the rest from reference TRBV15 and TRBJ2-3 gives the full variable domain: DAMVIQNPRYQVTQFGKPVTLSCSQTLNHNVMYWYQQKSSQAPKLLFHYYDKDFNNEADTPDNFQSRRPNTSFCFLDIRSPGLGDTAMYLCATGAGTSGTDTQYFGPGTRLTVL.

CDR3 sequence: CASSERENTEAFF. The CDR3 DNA follows: TGTGCCAGCAGTGAAAGAGAGAACACTGAAGCTTTCTTT. The chain carries TRBV2 and TRBJ1-1; D is ambiguous. Germline values: CDR1 SNHLY, CDR2 FYNNEI. The V end was cut by 2 bases, the J end by 1 base, with 5 bases between. This CDR3 is built from 13 residues.

In this sample, this clonotype turned up many times. This sequence joins TRBV15 and TRBJ2-1, with TRBD2 matching over 8 bases. The CDR3 length is 12 residues. Germline CDR1 and CDR2: LNHNV and YYDKDF (reference sequence). Trimming removed 4 bases from V and 13 bases from J; junction bases left unmatched: 6. The CDR3 is CATSNMRGAQFF. CDR3 nucleotides: TGTGCCACCAGCAATATGCGGGGGGCTCAGTTCTTC. Complete variable domain (other parts from reference TRBV15 and TRBJ2-1): DAMVIQNPRYQVTQFGKPVTLSCSQTLNHNVMYWYQQKSSQAPKLLFHYYDKDFNNEADTPDNFQSRRPNTSFCFLDIRSPGLGDTAMYLCATSNMRGAQFFGPGTRLTVL.

The V call is TRBV15, the J call TRBJ1-3; the match to TRBD1 covers 7 bases. Germline V lookup: CDR1 LNHNV, CDR2 YYDKDF (reference sequence). V shed 1 base and J 2 bases; nucleotides not matched to a gene: 5. The CDR3 length is 16 residues. The CDR3 loop reads CATSRGTGLAGNTIYF. As DNA, the CDR3 is TGTGCCACCAGCAGAGGGACAGGCTTGGCTGGAAACACCATATATTTT.

This clonotype was seen a handful of times. This chain joins TRBV6-5 and TRBJ1-2; 8 bases match TRBD1. Losses at the gene ends were 6 bases for V and 8 bases for J; bases not matched to a gene: 5. The CDR3 is 12 amino acids. Looked up from germline, CDR1 is MNHEY and CDR2 is SVGAGI. The CDR3 DNA sequence: TGTGCCAGCAGCCGACAGGGGAGAGGCTACACCTTC. It yields the protein CASSRQGRGYTF.

This clonotype has more than one count but fewer than ten. The chain couples TRBV3-1 to TRBJ2-3; 7 bases fit TRBD2. Germline-derived CDR1 and CDR2 are LGHDT and YNNKEL (reference sequence). J gave up 0 bases and V 0 bases, and 9 bases lay outside the gene matches. The CDR3 consists of 18 residues. CDR3 sequence (DNA): TGTGCCAGCAGCCAAGATCGGGGTGGGAGGGCTAGCACAGATACGCAGTATTTT. The encoded protein is CASSQDRGGRASTDTQYF.

This clonotype has at least ten counts. V gene TRBV12-3 or TRBV12-4 combines with J gene TRBJ1-4, with 7 bases lining up with TRBD1. The CDR3 spans 15 residues. Trimming cost V 3 bases and J 3 bases; bases outside gene matches: 4. CDR3 sequence (DNA): TGTGCCAGCAGTTTCGACAGGGCGGCTAATGAAAAACTGTTTTTT. This codes for CASSFDRAANEKLFF.

In this sample, this clonotype turned up many times. The junction does not match germline at one end; this may be a read error. The chain links TRBV5-6 to TRBJ2-3; tentative D call: TRBD2 (6 bases). The CDR3 is 15 amino acids. In germline, CDR1 is SGHDT, CDR2 YYEEEE. CDR3 sequence: CAGSPWGGVLDTQYF. In nucleotides, the CDR3 is TGTGCCGGCAGCCCCTGGGGCGGGGTTTTGGATACGCAGTATTTT.

As to this clonotype: This could be a read error, since a much larger clone is one nucleotide away. V and J are TRBV5-1 and TRBJ2-7; 9 nucleotides align to TRBD1. CDR1 is SGHRS, CDR2 YFSETQ, per germline. The CDR3 runs 16 residues. With 1 base clipped from V and 4 bases from J, the junction kept 9 bases outside the gene matches. CDR3 region: CASSLLGDRACYEQYF. CDR3 DNA sequence: TGCGCCAGCAGCTTGCTCGGGGACAGGGCATGTTACGAGCAGTACTTC.

This clonotype has ten or more counts. The J gene is TRBJ1-6, the V gene TRBV7-9; 7 nucleotides line up with TRBD1. Germline CDR1 SEHNR, CDR2 FQNEAQ (reference sequence). V shed 1 base and J 0 bases; nucleotides not matched to a gene: 3. This CDR3 contains 17 residues. The CDR3 is CASSLGSGGSYNSPLHF. In DNA, the CDR3 is TGTGCCAGCAGCTTAGGATCAGGGGGCTCCTATAATTCACCCCTCCACTTT.

This clonotype was recorded many times. The V call is TRBV29-1, the J call TRBJ2-3; no definite D call. From germline, CDR1 is SQVTM and CDR2 ANQGSEA. V dropped 5 bases and J dropped 0 bases, with 15 bases sitting between them. There are 15 residues in the CDR3. The chain's CDR3 is CSVSVRVVSTDTQYF. In DNA, the CDR3 is TGCAGCGTTTCGGTTAGGGTGGTGAGCACAGATACGCAGTATTTT.

This clonotype was counted between two and nine times. This sequence joins TRBV6-1 and TRBJ1-5; D ambiguous. CDR1 is MNHNS and CDR2 is SASEGT in the germline V gene. This CDR3 contains 11 residues. Trimming took 4 bases from V and 7 from J, leaving 5 bases between them. The chain's CDR3 is CASSVRQPQHF. The CDR3 DNA follows: TGTGCCAGCAGTGTTAGGCAGCCCCAGCATTTT.

This clonotype has a handful of counts. The chain employs TRBV5-5 and TRBJ1-5; D is uncertain. Germline CDR1 SGHKS, CDR2 YYEKEE (reference sequence). The ends were cut back, 0 bases at V and 0 bases at J, with 10 bases in the middle. The CDR3 totals 16 residues. The CDR3 here is CASSLVGEGSNQPQHF. In DNA, the CDR3 is TGTGCCAGCAGCTTGGTGGGTGAAGGTAGCAATCAGCCCCAGCATTTT.

The table lists this clonotype with many counts. The chain recombines TRBV20-1 with TRBJ1-2; 10 bases map to TRBD1. V trimming: 5 bases; J trimming: 4 bases; junction bases outside the gene matches: 4. This CDR3 region has 13 residues. From germline, CDR1 is DFQATT and CDR2 SNEGSKA (reference sequence). In nucleotides, the CDR3 is TGCAGTGCTCGACAGGGGGCGGGCTATGGCTACACCTTC. Translation: CSARQGAGYGYTF.

The chain recombines TRBV7-9 with TRBJ2-5, with D possibly being TRBD1 (6 bases). The DNA end is a closer match to TRBJ2-7, so the J assignment may be wrong. Germline CDR1 and CDR2: SEHNR and FQNEAQ (reference sequence). The CDR3 length is 13 residues. CDR3 nucleotides: TGTGCCAGCAGCCCCAGGGGCCCAGTCGAGCAGTACTTC. It translates to CASSPRGPVEQYF.

This clonotype was counted ten times or more. The V gene is TRBV24-1, the J gene TRBJ2-5, with D possibly matching TRBD2 (5 bases). This CDR3 region has 12 residues. Germline CDR1 and CDR2: KGHDR and SFDVKD. The ends were cut back, 1 base at V and 10 bases at J, with 9 bases in the middle. The CDR3 reads CATSDLTGIQYF. The CDR3 region has the DNA TGTGCCACCAGTGATTTAACCGGGATCCAGTACTTC.

This clonotype was seen repeatedly, ten times or more. The chain employs TRBV6-2 or TRBV6-3 and TRBJ1-2, with 7 bases aligning to TRBD1. The CDR3 covers 14 residues. Losses at the gene ends were 6 bases for V and 1 base for J; bases not matched to a gene: 5. CDR1 MNHEY and CDR2 SVGEGT come from the germline V gene. The CDR3 loop is CASSRTGFNYGYTF. DNA for the CDR3: TGTGCCAGCAGCCGGACAGGTTTTAACTATGGCTACACCTTC.